One T cell receptor beta chain is described in this entry. The antigen is undetermined. The data derive from a study of T cell repertoires in cytomegalovirus infection. The CDR3 has 14 amino acids. Germline lookup yields CDR1 LGHNT and CDR2 FRNRAP. V shed 10 bases and J shed 0 bases, with 13 bases lying between them. TCRdb used MiXCR to reprocess the reads, holding one entry per CDR3 protein. The sample consists of roughly 70,000 distinct CDR3 sequences, approximately 20% of them appearing once. The sequencing here drew on CD8+ T cells from cultured PBMCs, taken from culture after CMV antigen stimulation. This TCR derives from a human donor in good health (CMV status not recorded). Some clones in this sample may be carry-over from other donors' samples. The chain combines TRBV12-5 with TRBJ1-5; D not certain. The CDR3 is CATWTFDSNQPQHF. The CDR3 nucleotides read TGTGCTACCTGGACCTTCGATAGCAATCAGCCCCAGCATTTT.